This TCR beta chain was sequenced for a study of T cell changes during pregnancy in multiple sclerosis. Germline-derived CDR1 and CDR2 are LNHNV and YYDKDF (reference sequence). J gave up 12 bases and V 4 bases, and 10 bases lay outside the gene matches. This CDR3 comprises 14 residues. Using immunoSEQ multiplex PCR, the repertoire was profiled, and TCRdb retains in-frame clones only, with some absent. The table shows over 20,000 clones, with approximately 86% occurring only once. This chain connects TRBV15 to TRBJ2-1; 9 bases are shared with TRBD1. The sequence came from a female donor in good health, enrolled as a control in a pregnancy study. Sample: CD4+ T cells from peripheral blood mononuclear cells, taken in the first trimester of pregnancy. CDR3 sequence: CATSKSGTGHLQFF. CDR3 nucleotides: TGTGCCACCAGCAAATCCGGGACAGGGCATTTGCAGTTCTTC. Based on the CDR3 plus reference TRBV15 and TRBJ2-1, the full variable domain is DAMVIQNPRYQVTQFGKPVTLSCSQTLNHNVMYWYQQKSSQAPKLLFHYYDKDFNNEADTPDNFQSRRPNTSFCFLDIRSPGLGDTAMYLCATSKSGTGHLQFFGPGTRLTVL.